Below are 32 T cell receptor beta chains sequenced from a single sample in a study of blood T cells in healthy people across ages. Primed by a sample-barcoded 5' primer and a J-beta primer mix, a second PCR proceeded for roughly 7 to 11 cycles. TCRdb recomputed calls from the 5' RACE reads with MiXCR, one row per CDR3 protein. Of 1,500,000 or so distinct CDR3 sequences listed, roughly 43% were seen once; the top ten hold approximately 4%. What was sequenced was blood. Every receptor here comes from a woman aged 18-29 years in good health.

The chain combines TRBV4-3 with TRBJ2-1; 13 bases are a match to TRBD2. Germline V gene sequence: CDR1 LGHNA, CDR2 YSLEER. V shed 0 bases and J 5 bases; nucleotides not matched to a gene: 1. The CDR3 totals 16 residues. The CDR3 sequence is CASSQEGLAGHNEQFF. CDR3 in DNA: TGCGCCAGCAGCCAAGAGGGACTAGCGGGGCACAATGAGCAGTTCTTC.

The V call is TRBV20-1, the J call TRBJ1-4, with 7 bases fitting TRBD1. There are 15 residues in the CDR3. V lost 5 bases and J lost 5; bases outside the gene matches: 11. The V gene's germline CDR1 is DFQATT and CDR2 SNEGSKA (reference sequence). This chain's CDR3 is CSASDSETGNEKLFF. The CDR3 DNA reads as TGCAGTGCTTCCGACTCTGAGACAGGGAATGAAAAACTGTTTTTT.

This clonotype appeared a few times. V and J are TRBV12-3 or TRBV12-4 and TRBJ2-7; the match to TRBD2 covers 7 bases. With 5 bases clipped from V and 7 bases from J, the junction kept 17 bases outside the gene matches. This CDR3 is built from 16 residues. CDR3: CASSGGGTTLPHEQYF. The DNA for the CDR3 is TGTGCCAGCAGTGGTGGCGGGACTACCCTTCCCCATGAGCAGTACTTC.

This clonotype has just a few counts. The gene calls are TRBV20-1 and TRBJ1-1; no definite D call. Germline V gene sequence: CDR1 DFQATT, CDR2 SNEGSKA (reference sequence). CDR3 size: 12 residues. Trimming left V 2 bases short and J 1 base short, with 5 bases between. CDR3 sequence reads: CSARLRNTEAFF. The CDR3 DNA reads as TGCAGTGCTAGACTGAGGAACACTGAAGCTTTCTTT.

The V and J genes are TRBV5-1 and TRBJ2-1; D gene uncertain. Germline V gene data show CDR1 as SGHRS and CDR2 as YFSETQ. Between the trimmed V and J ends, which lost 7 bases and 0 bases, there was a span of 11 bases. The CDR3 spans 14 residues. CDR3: CASSPLPSYNEQFF. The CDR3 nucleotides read TGCGCCAGCTCGCCCCTACCCTCCTACAATGAGCAGTTCTTC.

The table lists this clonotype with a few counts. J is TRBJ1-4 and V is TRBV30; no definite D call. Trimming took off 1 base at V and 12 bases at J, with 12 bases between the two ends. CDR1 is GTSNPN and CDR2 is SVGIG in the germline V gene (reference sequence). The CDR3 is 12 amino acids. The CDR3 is CAWSGPGTQLFF. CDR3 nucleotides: TGTGCCTGGAGTGGCCCGGGAACCCAACTGTTTTTT. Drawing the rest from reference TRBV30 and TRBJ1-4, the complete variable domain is SQTIHQWPATLVQPVGSPLSLECTVEGTSNPNLYWYRQAAGRGLQLLFYSVGIGQISSEVPQNLSASRPQDRQFILSSKKLLLSDSGFYLCAWSGPGTQLFFGSGTQLSVL.

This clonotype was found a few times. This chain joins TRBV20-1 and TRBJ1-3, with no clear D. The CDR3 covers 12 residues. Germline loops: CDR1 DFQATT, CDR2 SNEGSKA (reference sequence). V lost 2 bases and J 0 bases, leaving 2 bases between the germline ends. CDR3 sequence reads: CSARPSGNTIYF. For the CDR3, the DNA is TGCAGTGCTAGACCCTCTGGAAACACCATATATTTT.

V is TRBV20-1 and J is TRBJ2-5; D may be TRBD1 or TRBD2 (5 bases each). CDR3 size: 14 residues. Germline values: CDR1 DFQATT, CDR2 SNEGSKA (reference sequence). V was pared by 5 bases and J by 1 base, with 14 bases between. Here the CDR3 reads CSAPRVGTQETQYF. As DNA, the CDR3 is TGCAGTGCTCCCCGGGTGGGGACCCAAGAGACCCAGTACTTC.

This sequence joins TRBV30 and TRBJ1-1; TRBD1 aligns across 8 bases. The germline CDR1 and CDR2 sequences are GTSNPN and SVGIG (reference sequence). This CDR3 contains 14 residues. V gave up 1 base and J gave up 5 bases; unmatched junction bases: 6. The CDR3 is CAWSGQGSYTEAFF. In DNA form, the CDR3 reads TGTGCCTGGAGTGGACAGGGGTCTTATACTGAAGCTTTCTTT.

The CDR3 DNA follows: TGTGCCTGGAGTCCGGGACTAAGGAATGAAAAACTGTTTTTT. Translation gives CAWSPGLRNEKLFF. This chain joins TRBV30 and TRBJ1-4; D might be TRBD1 (5 bases). V lost 2 bases to trimming and J lost 5 bases, with 12 bases between them. Germline V gives CDR1 GTSNPN, CDR2 SVGIG (reference sequence). The CDR3 runs 14 residues. Based on the CDR3 plus reference TRBV30 and TRBJ1-4, the full variable domain is SQTIHQWPATLVQPVGSPLSLECTVEGTSNPNLYWYRQAAGRGLQLLFYSVGIGQISSEVPQNLSASRPQDRQFILSSKKLLLSDSGFYLCAWSPGLRNEKLFFGSGTQLSVL.

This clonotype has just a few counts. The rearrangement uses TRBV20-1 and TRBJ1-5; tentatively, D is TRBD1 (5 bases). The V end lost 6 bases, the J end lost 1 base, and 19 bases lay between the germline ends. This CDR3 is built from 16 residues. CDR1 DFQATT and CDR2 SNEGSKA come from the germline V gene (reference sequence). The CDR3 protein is CSASRGGITSNQPQHF. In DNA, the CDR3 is TGCAGTGCCTCTAGGGGCGGTATTACGAGCAATCAGCCCCAGCATTTT.

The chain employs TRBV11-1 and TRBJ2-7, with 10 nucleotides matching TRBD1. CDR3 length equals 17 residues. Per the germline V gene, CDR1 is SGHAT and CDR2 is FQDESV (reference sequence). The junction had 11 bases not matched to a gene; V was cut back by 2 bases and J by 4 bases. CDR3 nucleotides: TGTGCCAGCAGCTTAATCGGCCCCGGGACAGGGGTTTACGAGCAGTACTTC. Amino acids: CASSLIGPGTGVYEQYF.

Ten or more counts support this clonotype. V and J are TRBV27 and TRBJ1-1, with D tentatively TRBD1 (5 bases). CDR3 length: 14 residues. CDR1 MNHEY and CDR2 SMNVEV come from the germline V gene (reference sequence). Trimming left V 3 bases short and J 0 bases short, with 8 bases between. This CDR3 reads CASSFQGLNTEAFF. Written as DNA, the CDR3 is TGTGCCAGCAGTTTTCAGGGCTTGAACACTGAAGCTTTCTTT.

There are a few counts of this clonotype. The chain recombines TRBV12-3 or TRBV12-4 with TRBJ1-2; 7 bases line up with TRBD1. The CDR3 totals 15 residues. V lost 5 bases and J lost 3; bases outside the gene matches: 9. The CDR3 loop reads CASSPDRAPHYGYTF. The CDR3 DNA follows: TGTGCCAGCAGTCCTGACAGGGCACCCCACTATGGCTACACCTTC.

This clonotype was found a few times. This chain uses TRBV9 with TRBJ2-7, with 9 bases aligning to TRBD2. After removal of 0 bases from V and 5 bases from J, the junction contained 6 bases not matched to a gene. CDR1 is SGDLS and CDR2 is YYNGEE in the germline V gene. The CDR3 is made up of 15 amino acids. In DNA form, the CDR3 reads TGTGCCAGCAGCGTAGGAGGGACTAGCTTCCACGAGCAGTACTTC. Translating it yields CASSVGGTSFHEQYF. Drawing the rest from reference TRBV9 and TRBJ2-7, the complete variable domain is DSGVTQTPKHLITATGQRVTLRCSPRSGDLSVYWYQQSLDQGLQFLIQYYNGEERAKGNILERFSAQQFPDLHSELNLSSLELGDSALYFCASSVGGTSFHEQYFGPGTRLTVT.

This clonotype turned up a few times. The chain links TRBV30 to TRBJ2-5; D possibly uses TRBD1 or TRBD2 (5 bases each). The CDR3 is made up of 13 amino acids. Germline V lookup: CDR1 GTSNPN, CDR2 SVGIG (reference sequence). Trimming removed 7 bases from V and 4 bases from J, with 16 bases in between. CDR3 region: CAFGRGSGETQYF. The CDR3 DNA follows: TGTGCCTTTGGACGGGGCAGTGGAGAGACCCAGTACTTC.

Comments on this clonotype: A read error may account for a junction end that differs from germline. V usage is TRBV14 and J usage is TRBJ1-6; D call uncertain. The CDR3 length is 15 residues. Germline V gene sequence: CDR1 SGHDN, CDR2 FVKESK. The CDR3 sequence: CASSQGSSYNSPLQF. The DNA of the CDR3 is TGTGCCAGCAGCCAAGGGAGCTCCTATAATTCACCCCTCCAATTT.

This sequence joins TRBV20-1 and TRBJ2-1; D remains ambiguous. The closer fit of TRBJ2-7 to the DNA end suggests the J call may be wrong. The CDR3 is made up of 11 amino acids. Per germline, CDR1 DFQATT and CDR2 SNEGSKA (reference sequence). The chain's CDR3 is CSAGSYNEQYF. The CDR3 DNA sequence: TGCAGTGCGGGTTCCTACAATGAGCAGTACTTC.

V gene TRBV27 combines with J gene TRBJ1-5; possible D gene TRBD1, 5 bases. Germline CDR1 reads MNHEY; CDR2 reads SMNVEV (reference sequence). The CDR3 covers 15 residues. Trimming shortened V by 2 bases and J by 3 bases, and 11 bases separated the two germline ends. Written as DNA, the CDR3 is TGTGCCAGCAGTTTAGGAGGGGCGGCCAATCAGCCCCAGCATTTT. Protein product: CASSLGGAANQPQHF.

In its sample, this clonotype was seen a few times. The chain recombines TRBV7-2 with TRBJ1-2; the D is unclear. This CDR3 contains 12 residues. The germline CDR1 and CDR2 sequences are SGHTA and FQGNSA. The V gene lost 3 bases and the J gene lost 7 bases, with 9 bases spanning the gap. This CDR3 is CASSFNGRGYTF. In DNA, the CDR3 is TGTGCCAGCAGCTTTAATGGACGTGGCTACACCTTC.

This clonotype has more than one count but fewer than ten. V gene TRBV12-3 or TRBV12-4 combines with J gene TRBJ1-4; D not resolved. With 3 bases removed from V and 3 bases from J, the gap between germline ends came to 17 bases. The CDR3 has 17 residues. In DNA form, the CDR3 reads TGTGCCAGCAGTTTTCGAGGACCAGGCGGACCTAATGAAAAACTGTTTTTT. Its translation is CASSFRGPGGPNEKLFF.

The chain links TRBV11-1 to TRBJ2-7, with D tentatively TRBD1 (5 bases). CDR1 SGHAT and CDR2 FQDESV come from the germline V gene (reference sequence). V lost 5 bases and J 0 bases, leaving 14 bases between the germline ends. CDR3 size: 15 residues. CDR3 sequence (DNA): TGTGCCAGCAGCGAACACAGGACAAGCTCCTACGAGCAGTACTTC. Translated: CASSEHRTSSYEQYF.

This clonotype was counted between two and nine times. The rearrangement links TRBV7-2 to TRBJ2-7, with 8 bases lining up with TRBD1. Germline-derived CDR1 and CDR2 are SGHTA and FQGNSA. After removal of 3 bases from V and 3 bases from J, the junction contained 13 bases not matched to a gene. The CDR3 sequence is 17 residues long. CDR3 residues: CASSFRKYRGSDYEQYF. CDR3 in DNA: TGTGCCAGCAGCTTCAGAAAATACAGGGGGTCCGACTACGAGCAGTACTTC.

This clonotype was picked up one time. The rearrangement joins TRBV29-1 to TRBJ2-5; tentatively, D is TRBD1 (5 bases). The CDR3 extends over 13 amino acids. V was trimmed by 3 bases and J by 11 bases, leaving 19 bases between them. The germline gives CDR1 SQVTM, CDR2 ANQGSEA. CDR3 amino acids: CSVDVRAVNEQYF. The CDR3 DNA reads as TGCAGCGTTGATGTCAGGGCGGTGAATGAGCAGTACTTC.

The CDR3 DNA reads TGTGCCAGTAGTATGGTCGACAGGGCGGACGACACTGAAGCTTTCTTT. Its protein product is CASSMVDRADDTEAFF. V is TRBV19 and J is TRBJ1-1, with 7 bases that match TRBD1. Germline V gives CDR1 LNHDA, CDR2 SQIVND (reference sequence). Unmatched junction bases numbered 10, after V lost 3 bases and J lost 3 bases. This CDR3 is built from 16 residues.

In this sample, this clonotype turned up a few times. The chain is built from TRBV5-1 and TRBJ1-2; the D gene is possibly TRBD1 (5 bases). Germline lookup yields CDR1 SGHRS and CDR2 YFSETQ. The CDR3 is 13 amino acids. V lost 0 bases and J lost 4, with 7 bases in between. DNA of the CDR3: TGCGCCAGCAGCTTGGAGGGACCCTATGGCTACACCTTC. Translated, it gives CASSLEGPYGYTF.

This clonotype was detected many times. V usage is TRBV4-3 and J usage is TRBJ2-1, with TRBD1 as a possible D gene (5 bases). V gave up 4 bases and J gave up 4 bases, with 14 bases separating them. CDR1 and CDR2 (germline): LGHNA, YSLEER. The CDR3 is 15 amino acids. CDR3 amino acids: CASSLKQELYNEQFF. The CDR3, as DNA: TGCGCCAGCAGCCTTAAACAGGAGCTGTACAATGAGCAGTTCTTC.

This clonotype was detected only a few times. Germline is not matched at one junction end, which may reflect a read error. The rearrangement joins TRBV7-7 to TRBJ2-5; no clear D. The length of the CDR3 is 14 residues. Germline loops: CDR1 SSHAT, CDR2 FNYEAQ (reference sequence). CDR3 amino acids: CASSFVGREETQYF. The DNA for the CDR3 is TGTGCTAGCAGCTTTGTTGGAAGGGAAGAGACCCAGTACTTC.

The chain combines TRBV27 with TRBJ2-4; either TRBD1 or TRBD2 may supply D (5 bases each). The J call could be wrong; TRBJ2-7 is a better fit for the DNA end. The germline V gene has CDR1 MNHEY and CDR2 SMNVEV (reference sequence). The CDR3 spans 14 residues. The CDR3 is CASSPRDGIYEQYF. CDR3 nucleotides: TGTGCCAGCAGTCCTCGGGACGGAATCTACGAGCAGTACTTC.

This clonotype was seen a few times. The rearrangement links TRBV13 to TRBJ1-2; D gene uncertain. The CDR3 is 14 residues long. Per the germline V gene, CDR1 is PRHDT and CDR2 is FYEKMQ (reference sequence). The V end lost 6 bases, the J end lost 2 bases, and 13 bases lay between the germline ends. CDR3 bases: TGTGCCAGCAGTACCCCGGGAGCAAACTATGGCTACACCTTC. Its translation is CASSTPGANYGYTF.

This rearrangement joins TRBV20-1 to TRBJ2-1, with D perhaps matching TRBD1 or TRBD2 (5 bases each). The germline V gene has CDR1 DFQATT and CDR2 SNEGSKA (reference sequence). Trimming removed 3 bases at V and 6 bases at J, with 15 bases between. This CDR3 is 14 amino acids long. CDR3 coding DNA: TGCAGTGCTAGGCCGGGACCCCCCCTCAATGAGCAGTTCTTC. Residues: CSARPGPPLNEQFF.

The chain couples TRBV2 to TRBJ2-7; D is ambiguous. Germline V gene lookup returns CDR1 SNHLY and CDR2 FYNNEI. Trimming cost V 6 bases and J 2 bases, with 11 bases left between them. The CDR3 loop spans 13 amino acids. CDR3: CASSRDTTYEQYF. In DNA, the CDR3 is TGTGCCAGCAGCCGCGACACAACCTACGAGCAGTACTTC.